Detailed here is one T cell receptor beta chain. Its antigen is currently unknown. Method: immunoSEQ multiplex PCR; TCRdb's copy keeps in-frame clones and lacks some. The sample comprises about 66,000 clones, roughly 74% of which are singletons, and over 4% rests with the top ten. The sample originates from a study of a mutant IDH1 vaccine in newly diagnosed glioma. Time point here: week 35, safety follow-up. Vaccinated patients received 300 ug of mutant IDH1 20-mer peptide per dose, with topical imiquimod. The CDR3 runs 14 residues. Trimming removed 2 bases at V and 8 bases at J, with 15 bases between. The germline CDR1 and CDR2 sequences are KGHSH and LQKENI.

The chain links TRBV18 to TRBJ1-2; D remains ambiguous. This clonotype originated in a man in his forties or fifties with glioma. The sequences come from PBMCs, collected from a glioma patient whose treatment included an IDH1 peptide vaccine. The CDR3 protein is CASSPTTTSGGYTF. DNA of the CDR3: TGTGCCAGCTCACCAACGACCACCTCCGGGGGCTACACCTTC.